This is a list of T cell receptor beta chains from one sample in a study of monozygotic twins with inflammatory bowel disease. From its re-call of the 5' RACE reads, TCRdb lists each CDR3 protein once, without DNA. The ten most abundant clones cover under 2.5% of a sample with over 110,000 distinct CDR3 sequences. The sequenced sample consisted of blood. These TCRs come from a human donor with ulcerative colitis or Crohn's disease, or a healthy co-twin of an affected twin (not recorded which). The CDR3 runs from the conserved cysteine through the conserved F or W. The order of the fields is J gene, V gene, CDR3 protein.

TRBJ1-6 | TRBV4-1 | CASSQDWNSPLHF
TRBJ1-4 | TRBV11-2 | CASSLSVLEKLFF
TRBJ2-6 | TRBV3-1 | CASSRRGSGANVLTF
TRBJ2-5 | TRBV9 | CASSETLLGGETQYF
TRBJ2-5 | TRBV7-2 | CASSWGGNDQYF
TRBJ2-5 | TRBV5-1 | CASSEQGSERETQYF
TRBJ2-6 | TRBV5-1 | CASSLDGDPGANVLTF
TRBJ2-1 | TRBV5-1 | CASSLETGTGMFF
TRBJ1-1 | TRBV12-3/TRBV12-4 | CASSLMRGRTEAFF
TRBJ2-2 | TRBV5-1 | CASSLGQLHGELFF
TRBJ2-7 | TRBV20-1 | CSASGQNTEQYF
TRBJ1-1 | TRBV19 | CASGRLANQGTEAFF